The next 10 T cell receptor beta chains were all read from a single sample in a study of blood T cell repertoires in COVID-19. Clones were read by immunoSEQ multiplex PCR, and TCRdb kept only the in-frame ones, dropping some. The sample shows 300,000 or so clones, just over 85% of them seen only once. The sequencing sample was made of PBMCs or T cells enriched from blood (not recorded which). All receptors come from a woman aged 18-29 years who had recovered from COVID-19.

CDR3 sequence (DNA): TGTGCCTGGAGTGGCGGGACAGGGGCTTTCAGCTCCTATAATTCACCCCTCCACTTT. Protein product: CAWSGGTGAFSSYNSPLHF. The V call is TRBV30, the J call TRBJ1-6; TRBD1 matches 10 bases. Per the germline V gene, CDR1 is GTSNPN and CDR2 is SVGIG (reference sequence). Trimming took 1 base from V and 0 from J; bases not matched to a gene: 9. CDR3 length: 19 amino acids.

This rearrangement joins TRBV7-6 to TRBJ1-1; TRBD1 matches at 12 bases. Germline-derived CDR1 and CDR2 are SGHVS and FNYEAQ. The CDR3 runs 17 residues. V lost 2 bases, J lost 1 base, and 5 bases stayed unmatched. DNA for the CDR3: TGTGCCAGCAGCTTATTCCCGGGACAGGGGGCGAACACTGAAGCTTTCTTT. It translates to CASSLFPGQGANTEAFF.

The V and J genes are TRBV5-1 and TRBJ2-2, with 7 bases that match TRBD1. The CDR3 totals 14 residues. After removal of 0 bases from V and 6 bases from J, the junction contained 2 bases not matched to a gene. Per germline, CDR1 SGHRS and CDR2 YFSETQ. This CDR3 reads CASSLDRGSGELFF. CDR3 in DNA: TGCGCCAGCAGCTTGGACAGGGGTTCCGGGGAGCTGTTTTTT. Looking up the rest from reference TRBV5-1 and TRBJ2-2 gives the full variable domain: KAGVTQTPRYLIKTRGQQVTLSCSPISGHRSVSWYQQTPGQGLQFLFEYFSETQRNKGNFPGRFSGRQFSNSRSEMNVSTLELGDSALYLCASSLDRGSGELFFGEGSRLTVL.

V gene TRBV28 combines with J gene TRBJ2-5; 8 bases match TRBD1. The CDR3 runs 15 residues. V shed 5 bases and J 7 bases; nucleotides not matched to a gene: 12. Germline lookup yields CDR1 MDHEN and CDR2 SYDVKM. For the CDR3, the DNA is TGTGCCAGCAGTATAGACAGGGGTCCCCTCGGGACCCAGTACTTC. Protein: CASSIDRGPLGTQYF.

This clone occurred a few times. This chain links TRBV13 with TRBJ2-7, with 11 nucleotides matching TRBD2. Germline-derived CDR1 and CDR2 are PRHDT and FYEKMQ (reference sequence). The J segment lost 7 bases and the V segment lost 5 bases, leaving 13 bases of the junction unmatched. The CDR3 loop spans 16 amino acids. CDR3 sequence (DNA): TGTGCCAGCAGCCCCTGGACTAGCGGGTCCTTCGGGGAGCAGTACTTC. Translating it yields CASSPWTSGSFGEQYF.

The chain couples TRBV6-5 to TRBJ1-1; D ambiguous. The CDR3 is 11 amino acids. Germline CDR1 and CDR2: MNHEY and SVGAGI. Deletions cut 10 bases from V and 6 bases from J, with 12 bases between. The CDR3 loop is CATAVGAEAFF. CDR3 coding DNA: TGTGCCACCGCTGTCGGGGCTGAAGCTTTCTTT.

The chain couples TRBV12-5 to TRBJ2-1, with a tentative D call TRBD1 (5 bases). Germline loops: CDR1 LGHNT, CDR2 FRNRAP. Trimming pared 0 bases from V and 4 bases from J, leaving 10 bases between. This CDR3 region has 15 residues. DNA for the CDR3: TGTGCTAGTGGTTTGGTAACCTCAGGGTACAATGAGCAGTTCTTC. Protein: CASGLVTSGYNEQFF.

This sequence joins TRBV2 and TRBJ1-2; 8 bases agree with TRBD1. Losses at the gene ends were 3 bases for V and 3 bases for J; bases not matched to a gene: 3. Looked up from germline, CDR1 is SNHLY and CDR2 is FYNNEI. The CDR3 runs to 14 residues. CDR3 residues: CASSEEQGDYGYTF. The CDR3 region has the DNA TGTGCCAGCAGTGAGGAACAGGGGGACTATGGCTACACCTTC.

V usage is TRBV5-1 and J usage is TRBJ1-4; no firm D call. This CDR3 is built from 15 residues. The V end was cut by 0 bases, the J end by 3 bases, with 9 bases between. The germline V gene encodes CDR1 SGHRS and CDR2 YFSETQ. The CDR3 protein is CASSLDPGSNEKLFF. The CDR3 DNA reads TGCGCCAGCAGCTTGGATCCGGGATCTAATGAAAAACTGTTTTTT.

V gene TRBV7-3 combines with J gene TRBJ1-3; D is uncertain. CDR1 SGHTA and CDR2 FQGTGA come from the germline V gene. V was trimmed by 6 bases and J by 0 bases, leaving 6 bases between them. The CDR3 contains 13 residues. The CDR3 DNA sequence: TGTGCCAGCAGGGAGGCCTCTGGAAACACCATATATTTT. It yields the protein CASREASGNTIYF.